A selection of T cell receptor beta chains follows, all from one sample in a study of control samples from healthy donors and cancer patients. Repertoires were generated with immunoSEQ multiplex PCR, while TCRdb's copy carries only in-frame clones and drops some. Of approximately 70,000 clones detected, 70% to 90% appear once; the ten largest clones hold approximately 2.5%. What was sequenced was PBMCs. The receptors here all came from a woman aged 45-60 years with head and neck cancer. CDR3s include the opening cysteine and the closing phenylalanine or tryptophan. Fields, in order: V gene, J gene, CDR3 length, D gene, clone size, CDR3 protein, CDR3 DNA. The D gene is left open where the match is weak. Clone size is shown for a subset of rows, as once, few, many or a class of expanded clone.

>TRBV9|TRBJ2-5|13|-|few
CASSGREPWTQYF
TGTGCCAGCAGCGGCCGGGAGCCTTGGACCCAGTACTTC
>TRBV5-1|TRBJ2-2|16|-|-
CASSLAVGSSTGELFF
TGCGCCAGCAGCTTGGCCGTGGGGTCCAGCACCGGGGAGCTGTTTTTT
>TRBV4-1|TRBJ1-6|14|-|-
CASSQDTRGLPLHF
TGCGCCAGCAGCCAAGATACCCGGGGTCTTCCCCTCCACTTT
>TRBV30|TRBJ1-2|15|-|once
CAWSVRGEANYGYTF
TGTGCCTGGAGTGTACGGGGGGAGGCTAACTATGGCTACACCTTC
>TRBV7-8|TRBJ2-2|15|TRBD1|-
CASSYDRAGTGELFF
TGTGCCAGCAGCTACGACAGGGCCGGCACCGGGGAGCTGTTTTTT
>TRBV3-1/TRBV3-2|TRBJ2-2|19|TRBD2|-
CASSQGGTSGGRNTGELFF
TGTGCCAGCAGCCAAGGGGGGACTAGCGGGGGCCGAAACACCGGGGAGCTGTTTTTT
>TRBV19|TRBJ1-2|13|-|-
CASSIGGNYGYTF
TGTGCCAGTAGTATAGGCGGCAACTATGGCTACACCTTC
>TRBV15|TRBJ1-1|15|-|-
CATSRGPDLSTEAFF
TGTGCCACCAGCAGAGGCCCAGACTTGAGCACTGAAGCTTTCTTT
>TRBV30|TRBJ2-1|11|-|-
CAWSGVHEQFF
TGTGCCTGGAGCGGGGTGCATGAGCAGTTCTTC
>TRBV3-1/TRBV3-2|TRBJ1-3|19|-|-
CASSQHNIFGDSSGNTIYF
TGTGCCAGCAGCCAACACAATATATTCGGCGACAGTTCTGGAAACACCATATATTTT
>TRBV15|TRBJ1-1|14|TRBD1|few
CATSIRTGWTEAFF
TGTGCCACCAGCATAAGGACAGGTTGGACTGAAGCTTTCTTT
>TRBV28|TRBJ1-2|11|-|-
CASRQYYGYTF
TGTGCCAGCCGCCAGTACTATGGCTACACCTTC
>TRBV5-1|TRBJ1-1|15|-|-
CASSVTSGRTTEAFF
TGCGCCAGCAGCGTCACAAGCGGTCGAACAACTGAAGCTTTCTTT
>TRBV30|TRBJ2-5|13|-|-
CAWSTGTTQTQYF
TGTGCCTGGAGCACCGGGACCACCCAGACCCAGTACTTC
>TRBV11-2|TRBJ2-7|17|TRBD1|once
CASSLDLNRGINYEQYF
TGTGCCAGCAGCTTAGATCTCAACAGGGGAATCAACTACGAGCAGTACTTC
>TRBV30|TRBJ1-2|14|-|-
CAYRGGRLGYGYTF
TGTGCCTATCGGGGGGGGCGCCTGGGCTATGGCTACACCTTC
>TRBV27|TRBJ2-1|17|-|-
CASSPSGGVSSYNEQFF
TGTGCCAGCAGTCCCTCGGGGGGCGTGAGCTCCTACAATGAGCAGTTCTTC
>TRBV3-1/TRBV3-2|TRBJ1-5|15|-|-
CASSQGGGWDQPQHF
TGTGCCAGCAGCCAAGGGGGGGGATGGGATCAGCCCCAGCATTTT
>TRBV10-3|TRBJ2-7|16|TRBD1|-
CAISANAGTGGYEQYF
TGTGCCATCAGTGCCAACGCCGGGACAGGGGGCTACGAGCAGTACTTC
>TRBV9|TRBJ2-3|16|TRBD2|-
CASSVVAGGPTDTQYF
TGTGCCAGCAGCGTAGTAGCGGGGGGGCCCACAGATACGCAGTATTTT
>TRBV18|TRBJ1-1|15|TRBD1|-
CASSPRTGGDTEAFF
TGTGCCAGCTCACCCCGGACAGGGGGGGACACTGAAGCTTTCTTT
>TRBV15|TRBJ2-1|14|-|-
CATSRGFSYNEQFF
TGTGCCACCAGCAGAGGGTTCTCATACAATGAGCAGTTCTTC